One sample yielded the 20 T cell receptor beta chains listed below, sequenced in a study of long-term antiretroviral therapy in people with HIV (dated by TCRdb to 2022 to 2024). The immunoSEQ hsTCRB v3.0 assay was used at survey level resolution to sequence the TRB variable region. TCRdb mirrors the immuneACCESS table, restricted to in-frame sequences. Some clones are absent from its copies; in checked studies, under half trace to an unresolved V gene, and the reason for the others is unknown. The sample contains tens of thousands of clones, 80% to 90% of them found a single time. Around 3.7% of the sample lies in the top ten. This specimen was unsorted PBMCs, taken 0.8 years before starting antiretroviral therapy. The origin of the receptors is a man aged 18 to 35 with HIV.

The CDR3 reads CASSFGTSTDTQYF. Written as DNA, the CDR3 is TGTGCCAGCAGCTTTGGGACTAGCACAGATACGCAGTATTTT. V is TRBV7-6 and J is TRBJ2-3; tentatively, D is TRBD2 (6 bases). Trimming shortened V by 3 bases and J by 0 bases, and 7 bases separated the two germline ends. The CDR3 covers 14 residues. Germline lookup yields CDR1 SGHVS and CDR2 FNYEAQ.

This clone has only one observation. The J gene is TRBJ2-7, the V gene TRBV6-1; D tentatively fits TRBD1 or TRBD2 (5 bases each). Trimming pared 6 bases from V and 4 bases from J, leaving 19 bases between. This CDR3 comprises 15 residues. Germline CDR1 reads MNHNS; CDR2 reads SASEGT. As DNA, the CDR3 is TGTGCCAGCAGAGCTACCGGGACGGCGCTTTACGAGCAGTACTTC. Translating it yields CASRATGTALYEQYF.

The CDR3 nucleotides read TGTGCCTGGAGTGGAGAAAACAATCAGCCCCAGCATTTT. This gives the protein CAWSGENNQPQHF. The rearrangement uses TRBV30 and TRBJ1-5; D unclear. The CDR3 is 13 residues long. V lost 1 base to trimming and J lost 3 bases, with 7 bases between them. Germline-derived CDR1 and CDR2 are GTSNPN and SVGIG (reference sequence). The full variable domain, its missing parts supplied by reference TRBV30 and TRBJ1-5, is SQTIHQWPATLVQPVGSPLSLECTVEGTSNPNLYWYRQAAGRGLQLLFYSVGIGQISSEVPQNLSASRPQDRQFILSSKKLLLSDSGFYLCAWSGENNQPQHFGDGTRLSIL.

The count of this clone is one. The CDR3 DNA reads TGTGCCAGCAGCTCGCGACAGGGGGCAAACAATGAGCAGTTCTTC. Translation gives CASSSRQGANNEQFF. The chain employs TRBV5-4 and TRBJ2-1; TRBD1 matches at 10 bases. Germline V CDR1 and CDR2: SGHNT, YYREEE (reference sequence). The CDR3 loop spans 15 amino acids. Germline trimming cut 3 bases from V and 5 bases from J; bases unmatched to any gene: 5.

The gene calls are TRBV19 and TRBJ2-3, with D possibly matching TRBD2 (6 bases). The V and J ends lost 6 bases and 0 bases respectively, with 13 bases between them. The CDR3 sequence is 15 residues long. Germline CDR1 LNHDA, CDR2 SQIVND (reference sequence). The CDR3 sequence: CASRVAVTSTDTQYF. CDR3 sequence (DNA): TGTGCCAGTAGAGTAGCGGTGACTAGCACAGATACGCAGTATTTT.

The chain couples TRBV11-2 to TRBJ2-2; 7 positions agree with TRBD1. The CDR3 totals 17 residues. Losses at the gene ends were 4 bases for V and 1 base for J; bases not matched to a gene: 9. CDR1 is SGHAT, CDR2 FQNNGV, per germline. CDR3 residues: CASSYSQGRVNTGELFF. DNA of the CDR3: TGTGCCAGCAGCTACTCACAGGGGAGAGTGAACACCGGGGAGCTGTTTTTT.

The chain couples TRBV19 to TRBJ2-7; D unresolved. The CDR3 spans 14 residues. The V end lost 1 base, the J end lost 2 bases, and 9 bases lay between the germline ends. Germline V gives CDR1 LNHDA, CDR2 SQIVND (reference sequence). CDR3 coding DNA: TGTGCCAGTAGTATAGGCGGCGGTACCTACGAGCAGTACTTC. The encoded protein is CASSIGGGTYEQYF.

V gene TRBV7-2 combines with J gene TRBJ2-2, with D unclear. Trimming left V 1 base short and J 4 bases short, with 7 bases between. The germline gives CDR1 SGHTA, CDR2 FQGNSA. The CDR3 contains 14 residues. The CDR3 region has the DNA TGTGCCAGCAGCTTAGGAGGCGGCACCGGGGAGCTGTTTTTT. Its protein is CASSLGGGTGELFF. The complete variable domain, with remaining parts taken from reference TRBV7-2 and TRBJ2-2, reads GAGVSQSPSNKVTEKGKDVELRCDPISGHTALYWYRQSLGQGLEFLIYFQGNSAPDKSGLPSDRFSAERTGGSVSTLTIQRTQQEDSAVYLCASSLGGGTGELFFGEGSRLTVL.

This clone was found once. The rearrangement joins TRBV9 to TRBJ2-5; 7 nucleotides align to TRBD2. Germline V gene lookup returns CDR1 SGDLS and CDR2 YYNGEE. The CDR3 totals 16 residues. Trimming removed 6 bases from V and 2 bases from J; junction bases left unmatched: 13. The CDR3: CASNTGGRNIQETQYF. CDR3 DNA sequence: TGTGCCAGCAACACGGGGGGTCGAAACATTCAAGAGACCCAGTACTTC.

This chain links TRBV7-9 with TRBJ2-1; D remains ambiguous. Germline V lookup: CDR1 SEHNR, CDR2 FQNEAQ (reference sequence). Trimming shortened V by 1 base and J by 0 bases, and 19 bases separated the two germline ends. CDR3 length: 19 amino acids. Here the CDR3 reads CASSLEPSSLPGSYNEQFF. The DNA for the CDR3 is TGTGCCAGCAGCTTAGAACCAAGTTCCCTTCCGGGCTCCTACAATGAGCAGTTCTTC.

CDR3 region: CASIRRGEVAGELFF. The CDR3, as DNA: TGTGCCAGCATCCGCCGGGGGGAAGTAGCCGGGGAGCTGTTTTTT. The chain links TRBV6-1 to TRBJ2-2; TRBD2 matches at 7 bases. CDR1 MNHNS and CDR2 SASEGT come from the germline V gene. The CDR3 covers 15 residues. Germline trimming cut 7 bases from V and 6 bases from J; bases unmatched to any gene: 11.

This sequence joins TRBV5-1 and TRBJ1-3; no clear D gene. The CDR3 runs to 17 residues. V was shortened by 3 bases and J by 1 base, with 17 bases between the two germline ends. Germline V lookup: CDR1 SGHRS, CDR2 YFSETQ. The CDR3 is CASSYGGSQFSGNTIYF. The CDR3 coding sequence is TGCGCCAGCAGCTACGGCGGGTCACAGTTTTCTGGAAACACCATATATTTT.

J is TRBJ1-1 and V is TRBV5-1; D unclear. The CDR3 covers 14 residues. Germline V gene lookup returns CDR1 SGHRS and CDR2 YFSETQ. Trimming pared 0 bases from V and 3 bases from J, leaving 9 bases between. The CDR3 region is CASSLEGSYTEAFF. The CDR3 DNA sequence: TGCGCCAGCAGCTTGGAGGGCAGCTACACTGAAGCTTTCTTT.

The chain employs TRBV27 and TRBJ1-2; 8 bases align to TRBD1. The length of the CDR3 is 14 residues. Looked up from germline, CDR1 is MNHEY and CDR2 is SMNVEV (reference sequence). V shed 2 bases, J shed 7 bases, and the junction held 6 bases outside the gene matches. CDR3 nucleotide sequence: TGTGCCAGCAGTTTAATTGGACAGGGAGGTGGCTACACCTTC. It encodes CASSLIGQGGGYTF.

This clone was observed a single time. The CDR3 region is CASSSDGGPNYGYTF. In DNA form, the CDR3 reads TGTGCCAGCAGTTCTGATGGTGGTCCTAACTATGGCTACACCTTC. V and J are TRBV6-5 and TRBJ1-2; D not resolved. Germline V CDR1 and CDR2: MNHEY, SVGAGI. The CDR3 covers 15 residues. V was pared by 4 bases and J by 0 bases, with 12 bases between.

V and J are TRBV7-2 and TRBJ2-4; the match to TRBD2 covers 12 bases. This CDR3 has 16 residues. Trimming removed 0 bases from V and 8 bases from J; junction bases left unmatched: 5. Per the germline V gene, CDR1 is SGHTA and CDR2 is FQGNSA. The DNA of the CDR3 is TGTGCCAGCAGCTTAGCCCTAGCGGGAGGGACGGACATTCAGTACTTC. Translated, it gives CASSLALAGGTDIQYF. Full variable domain (missing parts from reference TRBV7-2 and TRBJ2-4): GAGVSQSPSNKVTEKGKDVELRCDPISGHTALYWYRQSLGQGLEFLIYFQGNSAPDKSGLPSDRFSAERTGGSVSTLTIQRTQQEDSAVYLCASSLALAGGTDIQYFGAGTRLSVL.

This chain connects TRBV6-5 to TRBJ1-2; D not certain. V was pared by 2 bases and J by 4 bases, with 11 bases between. The V gene's germline CDR1 is MNHEY and CDR2 SVGAGI. The CDR3 totals 14 residues. The CDR3 DNA reads TGTGCCAGCAGTTACGACCTGCTGGGCTATGGCTACACCTTC. Protein: CASSYDLLGYGYTF.

The chain carries TRBV6-6 and TRBJ2-3, with D possibly being TRBD1 (5 bases). CDR3 length equals 15 residues. Germline CDR1 reads MNHNY; CDR2 reads SVGAGI (reference sequence). V gave up 6 bases and J gave up 7 bases, with 20 bases separating them. CDR3 region: CASSGQGQGTNTQYF. In DNA, the CDR3 is TGTGCCAGCAGCGGCCAGGGTCAGGGAACCAATACGCAGTATTTT.

V gene TRBV5-5 combines with J gene TRBJ1-4; D is perhaps TRBD1 (6 bases). CDR1 is SGHKS and CDR2 is YYEKEE in the germline V gene (reference sequence). The V gene lost 4 bases and the J gene lost 5 bases, with 9 bases spanning the gap. The CDR3 consists of 13 residues. The CDR3 nucleotides are TGTGCCAGCAGCGTAGGGGGAAATGAAAAACTGTTTTTT. Protein product: CASSVGGNEKLFF.

V and J are TRBV28 and TRBJ1-5; D may be TRBD1 (6 bases). Trimming stripped 2 bases from V and 15 bases from J, with 17 bases between. The CDR3 runs to 13 residues. Germline CDR1 reads MDHEN; CDR2 reads SYDVKM. The chain's CDR3 is CASSLSQWGLMHF. The CDR3 DNA follows: TGTGCCAGCAGTTTAAGCCAGTGGGGGCTTATGCATTTT.